The 7 T cell receptor beta chains reported below all come from one sample, sequenced in a study of blood T cells in healthy people across ages (dated by TCRdb to between 2015 and 2016). The library relied on 5' RACE. This sample was sequenced with an Illumina HiSeq 2500. A second PCR of roughly 7 to 11 cycles was performed with a sample-barcoded 5' primer and a J-beta primer mix. TCRdb applied fastp at Q25 and MiXCR to the public reads, then kept only in-frame beta chains. Rows merge per CDR3 protein into single entries with the most common DNA and genes. The sample data list 2 million or so distinct CDR3 sequences, and roughly 50% of these were observed just once. The ten largest clones add up to roughly 2.1% of the sample. What was sequenced was blood. These receptors originate from a woman aged 40-49 years in good health.

This clonotype was detected only a few times. The genes are TRBV18 and TRBJ2-7; D gene ambiguous. CDR1 and CDR2 (germline): KGHSH, LQKENI. The CDR3 covers 14 residues. V lost 1 base and J lost 3, with 10 bases in between. The CDR3 nucleotides read TGTGCCAGCTCACCACAGGGAACAAACTACGAGCAGTACTTC. Protein: CASSPQGTNYEQYF.

This clonotype has more than one count but fewer than ten. The chain is built from TRBV29-1 and TRBJ2-3; 7 nucleotides match TRBD1. In germline, CDR1 is SQVTM, CDR2 ANQGSEA. The CDR3 runs to 14 residues. After removal of 6 bases from V and 3 bases from J, the junction contained 9 bases not matched to a gene. CDR3 bases: TGCAGCGTGGAACAGGGGTTTGGGACAGATACGCAGTATTTT. It encodes CSVEQGFGTDTQYF.

The chain combines TRBV20-1 with TRBJ1-4; D call uncertain. CDR3 size: 13 residues. The germline V gene encodes CDR1 DFQATT and CDR2 SNEGSKA (reference sequence). V gave up 0 bases and J gave up 14 bases, with 16 bases separating them. The CDR3 nucleotides read TGCAGTGCTAGAGACCTGTCGGTCGTCGGGCTGTTTTTT. This gives the protein CSARDLSVVGLFF.

The chain carries TRBV7-8 and TRBJ2-7, with TRBD2 identical over 14 bases. The germline V gene encodes CDR1 SGHVS and CDR2 FQNEAQ. The junction had 3 bases not matched to a gene; V was cut back by 4 bases and J by 4 bases. The CDR3 is 15 residues long. The CDR3 DNA sequence: TGTGCCAGCAGCTGGACTAGCGGGGGGCTATACGAGCAGTACTTC. Translating it yields CASSWTSGGLYEQYF.

The chain recombines TRBV6-1 with TRBJ2-7; tentatively, D is TRBD1 or TRBD2 (5 bases each). In germline, CDR1 is MNHNS, CDR2 SASEGT. V was shortened by 4 bases and J by 6 bases, with 16 bases between the two germline ends. This CDR3 is built from 14 residues. The CDR3 here is CASSGTGRSTEQYF. The DNA for the CDR3 is TGTGCCAGCAGTGGCACGGGACGGTCGACCGAGCAGTACTTC.

V gene TRBV6-2 or TRBV6-3 combines with J gene TRBJ1-5; TRBD1 might be the D (6 bases). Germline-derived CDR1 and CDR2 are MNHEY and SVGEGT. The CDR3 is 14 residues long. Trimming left V 5 bases short and J 3 bases short, with 11 bases between. In nucleotides, the CDR3 is TGTGCCAGCAGTAATCAGGGGCACAATCAGCCCCAGCATTTT. Translation gives CASSNQGHNQPQHF.

The genes are TRBV14 and TRBJ2-2; D gene unclear. Germline CDR1 reads SGHDN; CDR2 reads FVKESK. The CDR3 extends over 15 amino acids. The V and J ends lost 4 bases and 1 base respectively, with 10 bases between them. The CDR3 DNA reads TGTGCCAGCAGCCGAGCTAACTTGAACACCGGGGAGCTGTTTTTT. This sequence encodes CASSRANLNTGELFF.